This T cell receptor (beta chain) derives from a study of shared clonotypes between healthy human individuals (TCRdb year 2020). Regarding the research as a whole: The cohort included three men and a couple of women between 18 and 49 years of age. Different laboratories and diverse techniques were used to prepare libraries and sequence TCR repertoires, to increase sequencing depth and limit assay-specific biases. The study deeply sequenced blood TCR repertoires of about 5 healthy adults to estimate repertoire size and the extent of clonotype sharing between individuals. Per donor, three plates each were used for CD4 naive and CD4 memory, two for CD8 naive, and one for CD8 memory. Between about 0.85 and 9.5 billion PBMCs per donor were obtained by leukapheresis. General findings and caveats noted by the study authors: The genetic and exposure-history diversity represented was limited by the small number of donors. Sampling was restricted to blood, and TCR repertoires in tissues likely differ from the TCR repertoires found in blood. When a few donors were compared, the shared fraction of clonotypes was 5% to 6.5% for naive CD4, more than 3% for naive CD8, about 2.5% for memory CD4, and under 0.5% for memory CD8. Compared with non-shared clonotypes, the clonotypes found in all four sorted-subset donors had higher generation probabilities. Pairwise subsampling led to the expectation that sequencing depth would affect the degree of clonotype sharing among donors. Naive subsets generally had larger estimated clonotype richness than memory subsets did. Rarefaction of sorted-subset datasets indicated incomplete sequencing despite the large sequencing depth.

Measured from the cysteine to the phenylalanine, the CDR3 is 18 residues long. Only the CDR3 DNA stays, 54 bases, in frame from base 1. CDR1 and CDR2 are drawn from the germline V gene: MDHEN, SYDVKM. Germline trimming: 2 bases from V, 4 bases from J; junction bases outside gene matches: 12. Using the deep immunoSEQ assay, TCR CDR3 regions were amplified from genomic DNA by multiplex PCR. Extracted genomic DNA from each cell subset was spread evenly across all wells of several immunoSEQ 96-well plates, with each plate serving as a replicate. For sorted subsets, around 200 ng genomic DNA, equal to some 30,000 T cell genomes, was loaded into each replicate PCR. Purified libraries were measured with a Qubit 3.0 fluorometer, size-checked on a Bioanalyzer 2100, and measured again with the KAPA Library Quantification kit. Each immunoSEQ 96-well plate was sequenced on its own single-read 150-cycle Illumina NextSeq 550 flow cell. Per the authors' processing: Because the immunoSEQ output held only junctional sequences and lacked quality scores, the filtering could not match the filtering applied to full-length reads. To assign V/J genes and CDR3, sequences were annotated using PyIR, a Python wrapper for IgBLAST v1.9, with IMGT germline references. Any read was removed if the V/J assignment was weak (E-value above 1e-6), the CDR3 was missing, or the read contained stop codons, out-of-frame junctions, or ambiguous translated residues. V3J clonotypes were defined as sequences sharing an identical inferred V gene, J gene, and CDR3 amino acid sequence. The percentage overlap between two repertoires was calculated by dividing the number of shared unique clonotypes by the size of the smaller repertoire. Richness of each repertoire was evaluated using RTK rarefaction, the Chao1 estimator, and Recon v2.1 estimates of unobserved clonotypes. Generation probabilities were computed with OLGA for all TCRbeta clonotypes obtained by the gDNA method from several donors. TCRdb took over this immuneACCESS table, retaining in-frame rearrangements with V and J assigned. Such tables are incomplete; in checked studies, under half of the missing clones stem from an unresolved V gene, and the remainder is unexplained. The V and J calls and clone size are taken from that table; D and trimming were inferred from the DNA. In all, the sample holds 2 million to 2.5 million clones, and 85% to 95% of those were seen once. The ten largest clones take up 1.5% to 2% of the sample.

CD8 naive samples were obtained by positive selection for CCR7 among CD45RO-negative cells, yielding a CD45RA+CCR7+ population from which TemRA cells were excluded. The donors were healthy, HIV-negative adults who had no recently reported acute infections or vaccinations. Every donor was a Caucasian adult residing in Nashville, Tennessee, USA. Blood was obtained by leukapheresis, after which PBMCs were separated by Ficoll-Histopaque density gradient centrifugation and cryopreserved in liquid nitrogen vapor phase. Analytical flow cytometry was used to check the purity and quantity of every magnetically sorted T cell population. From each sorted fraction, genomic DNA was isolated and quantified by UV absorbance on a Nanodrop 2000c. A remark on this clone: Its antigen specificity is not known. Base-call qualities are not available, and no considerably larger clone is one nucleotide away.

Input material: naive CD8+ T cells from PBMCs. Reading the label with the study, this specimen's cell subset or site is: CD45RA+CCR7+. The receptor chain draws on TRBV28 and TRBJ2-2; 8 central nucleotides agree with TRBD2. The clonotype was recovered from a man between 18 and 29 years old in good health. Some clones in this sample may be carry-over from other donors' samples. The DNA reads TGTGCCAGCAGTTTAAGGGCTCTGGTAGCGGGGTTCACCGGGGAGCTGTTTTTT. Translated, it gives CASSLRALVAGFTGELFF. When the CDR3 is completed using the reference TRBV28 and TRBJ2-2 genes on either side, the full variable domain is DVKVTQSSRYLVKRTGEKVFLECVQDMDHENMFWYRQDPGLGLRLIYFSYDVKMKEKGDIPEGYSVSREKKERFSLILESASTNQTSMYLCASSLRALVAGFTGELFFGEGSRLTVL.